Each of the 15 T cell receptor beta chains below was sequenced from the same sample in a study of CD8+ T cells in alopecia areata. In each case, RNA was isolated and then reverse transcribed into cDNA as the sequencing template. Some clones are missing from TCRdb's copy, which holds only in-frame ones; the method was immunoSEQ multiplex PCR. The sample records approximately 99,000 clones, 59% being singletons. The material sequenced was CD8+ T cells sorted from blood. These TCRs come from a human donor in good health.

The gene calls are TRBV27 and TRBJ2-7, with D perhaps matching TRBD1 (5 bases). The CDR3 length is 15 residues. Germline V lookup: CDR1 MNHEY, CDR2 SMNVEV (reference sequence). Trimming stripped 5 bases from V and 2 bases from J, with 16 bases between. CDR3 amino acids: CASSAYRSHPYEQYF. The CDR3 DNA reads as TGTGCCAGCAGTGCATACAGGTCTCATCCCTACGAGCAGTACTTC.

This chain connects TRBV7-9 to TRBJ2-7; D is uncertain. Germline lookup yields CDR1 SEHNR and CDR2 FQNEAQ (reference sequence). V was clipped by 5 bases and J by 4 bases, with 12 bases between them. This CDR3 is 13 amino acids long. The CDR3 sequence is CASSRRRLYEQYF. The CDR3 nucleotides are TGTGCCAGCAGCCGTCGACGTCTATACGAGCAGTACTTC.

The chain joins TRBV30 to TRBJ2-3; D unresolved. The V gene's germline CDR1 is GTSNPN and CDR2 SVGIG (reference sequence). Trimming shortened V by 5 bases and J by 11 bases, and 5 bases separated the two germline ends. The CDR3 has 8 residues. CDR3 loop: CAWGMQYF. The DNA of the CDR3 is TGTGCCTGGGGGATGCAGTATTTT.

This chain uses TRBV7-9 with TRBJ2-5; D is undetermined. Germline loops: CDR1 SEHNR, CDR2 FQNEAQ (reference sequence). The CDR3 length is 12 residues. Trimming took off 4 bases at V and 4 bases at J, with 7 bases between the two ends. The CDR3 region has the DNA TGTGCCAGCAGCTCACTACGAGAGACCCAGTACTTC. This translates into CASSSLRETQYF.

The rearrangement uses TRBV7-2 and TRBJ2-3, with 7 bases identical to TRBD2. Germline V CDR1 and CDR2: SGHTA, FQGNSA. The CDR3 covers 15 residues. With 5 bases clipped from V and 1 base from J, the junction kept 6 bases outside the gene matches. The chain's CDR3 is CASSPGTTRTDTQYF. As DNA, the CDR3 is TGTGCCAGCAGCCCCGGGACTACTCGCACAGATACGCAGTATTTT.

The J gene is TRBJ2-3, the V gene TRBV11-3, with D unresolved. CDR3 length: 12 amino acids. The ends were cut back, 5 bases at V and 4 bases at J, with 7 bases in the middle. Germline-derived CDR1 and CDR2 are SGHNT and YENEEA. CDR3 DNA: TGTGCCAGCAGCCTCGGCGCAGATACGCAGTATTTT. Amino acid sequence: CASSLGADTQYF. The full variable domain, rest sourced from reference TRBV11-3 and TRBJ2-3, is EAGVVQSPRYKIIEKKQPVAFWCNPISGHNTLYWYLQNLGQGPELLIRYENEEAVDDSQLPKDRFSAERLKGVDSTLKIQPAELGDSAVYLCASSLGADTQYFGPGTRLTVL.

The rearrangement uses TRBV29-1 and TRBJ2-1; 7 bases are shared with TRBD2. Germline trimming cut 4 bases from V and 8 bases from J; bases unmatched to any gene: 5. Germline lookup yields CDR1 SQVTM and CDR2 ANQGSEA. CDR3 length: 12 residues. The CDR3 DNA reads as TGCAGCGTTGTGGGGGGGGTGGATGAGCAGTTCTTC. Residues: CSVVGGVDEQFF.

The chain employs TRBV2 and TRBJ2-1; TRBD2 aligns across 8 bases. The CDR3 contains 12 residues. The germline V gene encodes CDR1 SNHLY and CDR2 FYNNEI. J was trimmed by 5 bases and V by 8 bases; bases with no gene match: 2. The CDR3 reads CASHGGDNEQFF. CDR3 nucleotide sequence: TGTGCCAGCCACGGGGGGGACAATGAGCAGTTCTTC. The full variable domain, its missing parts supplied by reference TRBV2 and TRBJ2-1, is EPEVTQTPSHQVTQMGQEVILRCVPISNHLYFYWYRQILGQKVEFLVSFYNNEISEKSEIFDDQFSVERPDGSNFTLKIRSTKLEDSAMYFCASHGGDNEQFFGPGTRLTVL.

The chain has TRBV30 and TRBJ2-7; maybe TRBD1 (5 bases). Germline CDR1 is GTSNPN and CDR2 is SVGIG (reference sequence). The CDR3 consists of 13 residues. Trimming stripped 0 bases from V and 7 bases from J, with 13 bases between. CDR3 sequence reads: CAWSVHGQREQYF. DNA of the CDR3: TGTGCCTGGAGTGTACACGGACAACGAGAGCAGTACTTC.

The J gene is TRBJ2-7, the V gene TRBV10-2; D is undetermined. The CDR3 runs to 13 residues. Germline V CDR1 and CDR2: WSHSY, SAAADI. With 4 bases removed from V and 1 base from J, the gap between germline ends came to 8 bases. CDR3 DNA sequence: TGCGCCAGCAGTGGGGTCAGGTCCTACGAGCAGTACTTC. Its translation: CASSGVRSYEQYF.

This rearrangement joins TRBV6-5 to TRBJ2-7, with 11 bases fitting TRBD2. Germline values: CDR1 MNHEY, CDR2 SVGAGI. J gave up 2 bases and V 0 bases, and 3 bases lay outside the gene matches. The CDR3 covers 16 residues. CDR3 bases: TGTGCCAGCAGTTACTCGGGACTAGCGGACCCCTACGAGCAGTACTTC. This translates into CASSYSGLADPYEQYF.

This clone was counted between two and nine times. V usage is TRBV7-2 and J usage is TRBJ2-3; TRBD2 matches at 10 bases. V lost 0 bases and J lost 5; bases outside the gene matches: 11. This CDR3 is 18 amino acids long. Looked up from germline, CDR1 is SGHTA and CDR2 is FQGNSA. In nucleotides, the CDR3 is TGTGCCAGCAGCTTAGCGATTAGCGGGGGGTATATTCGAGATACGCAGTATTTT. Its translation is CASSLAISGGYIRDTQYF.

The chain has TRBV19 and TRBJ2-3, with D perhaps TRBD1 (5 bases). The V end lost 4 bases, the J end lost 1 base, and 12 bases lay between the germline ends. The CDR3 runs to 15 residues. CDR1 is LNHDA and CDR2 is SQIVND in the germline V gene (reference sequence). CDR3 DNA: TGTGCCAGTAGTAGCAGGGTAAGGGGCACAGATACGCAGTATTTT. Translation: CASSSRVRGTDTQYF.

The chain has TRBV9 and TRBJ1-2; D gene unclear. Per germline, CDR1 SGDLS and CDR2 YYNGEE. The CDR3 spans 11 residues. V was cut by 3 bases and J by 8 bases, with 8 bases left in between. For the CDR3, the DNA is TGTGCCAGCAGCGCTTCAGGCGGCTACACCTTC. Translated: CASSASGGYTF.

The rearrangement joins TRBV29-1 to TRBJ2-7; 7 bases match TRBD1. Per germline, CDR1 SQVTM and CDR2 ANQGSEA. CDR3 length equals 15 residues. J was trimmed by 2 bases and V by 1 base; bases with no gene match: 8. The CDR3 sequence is CSVEADGTETYEQYF. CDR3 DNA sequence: TGCAGCGTTGAAGCGGATGGGACAGAAACCTACGAGCAGTACTTC.